A selection of T cell receptor beta chains follows, all from one sample in a study of identical twins. MiXCR, run by TCRdb on the 5' RACE reads, gives a single entry per CDR3 protein. The table lists 500,000 to 600,000 distinct CDR3 sequences, 20% to 25% of them singletons, with 0.91% in the top ten. The same specimen was also included in a second study, on T cells expressing NK-cell markers.

Sequences were obtained from CD4+ T cells sorted from blood. The receptors here all came from a woman aged 18 to 35 in good health. Each CDR3 is given with its conserved first and last residue. The D gene is left open where the match is weak. Size is omitted from some rows. Given values are once, few, many or a class for expanded clones.

cdr3_nt	cdr3_aa	j_call	v_call	d_call	clone_size
TGTGCCAGCAGCTTAAGGCCCGGGACTAGCGGGGATTACAATGAGCAGTTCTTC	CASSLRPGTSGDYNEQFF	TRBJ2-1	TRBV11-3	TRBD2	.
TGTGCCAGCAGCGCCAGCAAACACTTTGAAGCTTTCTTT	CASSASKHFEAFF	TRBJ1-1	TRBV6-4	.	few
TGCGCCAGCAGCCCTACAACTAGCGGGAAGGGGGAGACCCAGTACTTC	CASSPTTSGKGETQYF	TRBJ2-5	TRBV5-1	TRBD2	.
TGTGCCAGCAGCTCCGGACTAGCGAGGACAGATACGCAGTATTTT	CASSSGLARTDTQYF	TRBJ2-3	TRBV12-3/TRBV12-4	TRBD2	few
TGTGCCAGCAGCGTTCAGGGATTCAATTCACCCCTCCACTTT	CASSVQGFNSPLHF	TRBJ1-6	TRBV9	.	.
TGTGCCAGCAGTTCGTCCTTCCAGGGAGCTGGCACAGATACGCAGTATTTT	CASSSSFQGAGTDTQYF	TRBJ2-3	TRBV12-3/TRBV12-4	.	.
TGCAGTGCTAGATCACTAGCGGGCACAGATACGCAGTATTTT	CSARSLAGTDTQYF	TRBJ2-3	TRBV20-1	TRBD2	few
TGTGCCAGCAGCCCGGATAGGACTACGTACCACACAGATACGCAGTATTTT	CASSPDRTTYHTDTQYF	TRBJ2-3	TRBV9	.	few
TGTGCCAGCAGTTACCCCCCTGGGTACAATGAGCAGTTCTTC	CASSYPPGYNEQFF	TRBJ2-1	TRBV6-5	.	few
TGCGCCAGCAGCTTGAGTTTTGGGGAACGCTACGAGCAGTACTTC	CASSLSFGERYEQYF	TRBJ2-7	TRBV5-1	.	.
TGTGCCAGCAGCGTAGTAACCGCCGGGGATGGCTACACCTTC	CASSVVTAGDGYTF	TRBJ1-2	TRBV9	.	.
TGTGCCAGCAGCGTCACTAGCAGCGGAGAGACCCAGTACTTC	CASSVTSSGETQYF	TRBJ2-5	TRBV9	.	.
TGTGCCAGCAGTTATCCCCGGGCGGGAGGGTACGAGCAGTACTTC	CASSYPRAGGYEQYF	TRBJ2-7	TRBV6-5	TRBD2	many
TGTGCCAGCAGCCCCCGCCGTGGAGCATTCACAGATACGCAGTATTTT	CASSPRRGAFTDTQYF	TRBJ2-3	TRBV6-2/TRBV6-3	.	.
TGTGCCAGCAGCTATCGGGGGGCGGCTGATGAGCAGTTCTTC	CASSYRGAADEQFF	TRBJ2-1	TRBV12-3/TRBV12-4	.	few
TGTGCCAGCAGTGACGGGATTCTGGGAGGGGGGCAGTTCTTC	CASSDGILGGGQFF	TRBJ2-1	TRBV6-2/TRBV6-3	.	.
TGTGCCAGCAGCCAAGACGGGGTGGGACCCCTCCACTTT	CASSQDGVGPLHF	TRBJ1-6	TRBV3-1	.	few
TGTGCCAGCAGCTTCCAAGGAGGATCCTACAATGAGCAGTTCTTC	CASSFQGGSYNEQFF	TRBJ2-1	TRBV7-3	.	once
TGCAGTGCCGAAGGGACCGACTACAATGAGCAGTTCTTC	CSAEGTDYNEQFF	TRBJ2-1	TRBV20-1	.	.
TGTGCCAGCACAGGCGGAGTTACGCAGTATTTT	CASTGGVTQYF	TRBJ2-3	TRBV6-5	.	few
TGTGCCAGCAGCCACACAGGGGATCAGCCCCAGCATTTT	CASSHTGDQPQHF	TRBJ1-5	TRBV12-3/TRBV12-4	TRBD1	many
TGCAGTGCTATACAGGGGAATCAGCCCCAGCATTTT	CSAIQGNQPQHF	TRBJ1-5	TRBV20-1	TRBD1	few
TGTGCCAGCAGCTCCCAAAACAGGGATCTCTATAATTCACCCCTCCACTTT	CASSSQNRDLYNSPLHF	TRBJ1-6	TRBV7-9	.	.
TGTGCCAGCAGCCCGCATACTTCGGGCGAGCAGTACTTC	CASSPHTSGEQYF	TRBJ2-7	TRBV7-2	.	.
TGTGCCAGCAGCCAAGTTGGTAGCCTCCTTGAGCAGTTCTTC	CASSQVGSLLEQFF	TRBJ2-1	TRBV3-1	.	.
TGTGCCAGCAGCTTTCCTAACGAATTGGACGCGGAGATGAACACTGAAGCTTTCTTT	CASSFPNELDAEMNTEAFF	TRBJ1-1	TRBV11-2	.	.
TGCAGTGCTAGCTGGCGGCGGGGGAGCACAGATACGCAGTATTTT	CSASWRRGSTDTQYF	TRBJ2-3	TRBV20-1	TRBD2	few
TGCGCCAGCAGCTTGGGAGCGGGACCGTACAATGAGCAGTTCTTC	CASSLGAGPYNEQFF	TRBJ2-1	TRBV5-1	TRBD2	few